The rows below give T cell receptor beta chains drawn from one sample of a study of spatial heterogeneity in lung cancer. TCRdb independently ran MiXCR on the 5' RACE reads; one entry per CDR3 protein. The data show under 20,000 distinct CDR3 sequences, 5.7% seen once. The input for sequencing was lung tumor tissue, taken at surgery. The source of these receptors is a female donor with early-stage non-small cell lung cancer. CDR3s include the opening cysteine and the closing phenylalanine or tryptophan. The D gene is left open where the match is weak. Size values are once, few and many counts, or a class for expanded clones, and some rows have none.

d_gene: NA; v_gene: TRBV7-9; j_gene: TRBJ2-7; abundance: NA; CDR3aa: CASSQETYEQYF; CDR3nt: TGTGCCAGCAGCCAGGAGACCTACGAGCAGTACTTC
d_gene: NA; v_gene: TRBV12-3/TRBV12-4; j_gene: TRBJ2-7; abundance: many; CDR3aa: CASSSGPSTEQYF; CDR3nt: TGTGCCAGCAGTTCGGGACCGTCCACCGAGCAGTACTTC
d_gene: TRBD1; v_gene: TRBV6-5; j_gene: TRBJ2-1; abundance: many; CDR3aa: CASSQQGNEQFF; CDR3nt: TGTGCCAGCAGCCAACAGGGGAATGAGCAGTTCTTC
d_gene: NA; v_gene: TRBV20-1; j_gene: TRBJ2-3; abundance: many; CDR3aa: CSARGTGKDTQYF; CDR3nt: TGCAGTGCTAGAGGCACAGGGAAGGATACGCAGTATTTT
d_gene: NA; v_gene: TRBV24-1; j_gene: TRBJ2-1; abundance: many; CDR3aa: CATSDTGSPSSYNEQFF; CDR3nt: TGTGCCACCAGTGACACCGGGAGCCCAAGCTCCTACAATGAGCAGTTCTTC
d_gene: NA; v_gene: TRBV20-1; j_gene: TRBJ2-7; abundance: NA; CDR3aa: CSAQGPKSFSYEQYF; CDR3nt: TGCAGTGCCCAGGGACCGAAAAGTTTCTCCTACGAGCAGTACTTC
d_gene: TRBD1; v_gene: TRBV7-2; j_gene: TRBJ2-3; abundance: few; CDR3aa: CASSRQGRVPDTQYF; CDR3nt: TGTGCCAGCAGCCGACAGGGTAGGGTCCCAGATACGCAGTATTTT
d_gene: TRBD1; v_gene: TRBV4-2; j_gene: TRBJ1-1; abundance: many; CDR3aa: CASSLQGGLDTEAFF; CDR3nt: TGTGCCAGCAGCCTTCAGGGGGGGCTGGACACTGAAGCTTTCTTT
d_gene: TRBD2; v_gene: TRBV18; j_gene: TRBJ2-1; abundance: many; CDR3aa: CASSPPRPGLGYNEQFF; CDR3nt: TGTGCCAGCTCACCACCGAGACCCGGACTAGGCTACAATGAGCAGTTCTTC
d_gene: NA; v_gene: TRBV2; j_gene: TRBJ1-2; abundance: few; CDR3aa: CATRHPSGYTF; CDR3nt: TGTGCCACCAGACATCCTTCTGGCTACACCTTC
d_gene: NA; v_gene: TRBV5-4; j_gene: TRBJ2-7; abundance: many; CDR3aa: CASSSGSYEQYF; CDR3nt: TGTGCCAGCAGCTCTGGCTCCTACGAGCAGTACTTC
d_gene: NA; v_gene: TRBV7-9; j_gene: TRBJ1-1; abundance: NA; CDR3aa: CASSLAQGTEAFF; CDR3nt: TGTGCCAGCAGCTTAGCGCAGGGCACTGAAGCTTTCTTT
d_gene: NA; v_gene: TRBV20-1; j_gene: TRBJ2-7; abundance: many; CDR3aa: CSAGEVPGRRLASPYEQYF; CDR3nt: TGCAGTGCCGGAGAGGTACCAGGTCGGAGGCTAGCGTCTCCCTACGAGCAGTACTTC
d_gene: TRBD2; v_gene: TRBV20-1; j_gene: TRBJ2-3; abundance: few; CDR3aa: CSASGSGSRGTDTQYF; CDR3nt: TGCAGTGCTAGTGGTAGCGGGAGTCGGGGCACAGATACGCAGTATTTT
d_gene: TRBD1; v_gene: TRBV27; j_gene: TRBJ1-1; abundance: NA; CDR3aa: CASSSTGGEAEAFF; CDR3nt: TGTGCCAGCAGTTCGACAGGGGGCGAGGCTGAAGCTTTCTTT
d_gene: NA; v_gene: TRBV20-1; j_gene: TRBJ1-5; abundance: many; CDR3aa: CSARDARSNQPQHF; CDR3nt: TGCAGTGCTAGAGATGCCCGAAGCAATCAGCCCCAGCATTTT
d_gene: NA; v_gene: TRBV5-6; j_gene: TRBJ2-1; abundance: many; CDR3aa: CASSLVGQLRNNEQFF; CDR3nt: TGTGCCAGCAGCTTGGTGGGACAATTGAGAAACAATGAGCAGTTCTTC
d_gene: TRBD1; v_gene: TRBV5-1; j_gene: TRBJ2-3; abundance: many; CDR3aa: CATADRSATDTQYF; CDR3nt: TGCGCCACCGCGGACAGGTCTGCAACAGATACGCAGTATTTT
d_gene: TRBD2; v_gene: TRBV7-2; j_gene: TRBJ2-1; abundance: NA; CDR3aa: CASSSTSGPNEQFF; CDR3nt: TGTGCCAGCAGCTCGACTAGCGGGCCTAATGAGCAGTTCTTC
d_gene: TRBD1; v_gene: TRBV3-1; j_gene: TRBJ2-6; abundance: many; CDR3aa: CASSPQPGQGAGANVLTF; CDR3nt: TGTGCCAGCAGCCCCCAACCGGGACAGGGGGCTGGGGCCAACGTCCTGACTTTC
d_gene: TRBD2; v_gene: TRBV5-1; j_gene: TRBJ2-3; abundance: many; CDR3aa: CASSPPSGTTDTQYF; CDR3nt: TGCGCCAGCAGCCCCCCTAGCGGGACCACAGATACGCAGTATTTT
d_gene: TRBD2; v_gene: TRBV6-1; j_gene: TRBJ2-7; abundance: many; CDR3aa: CASSAISGSETYEQYF; CDR3nt: TGTGCCAGCAGTGCAATTAGCGGGAGTGAGACTTACGAGCAGTACTTC
d_gene: NA; v_gene: TRBV7-2; j_gene: TRBJ1-5; abundance: many; CDR3aa: CASSLQQGQPQHF; CDR3nt: TGTGCCAGCAGCTTACAACAGGGTCAGCCCCAGCATTTT
d_gene: NA; v_gene: TRBV28; j_gene: TRBJ2-2; abundance: many; CDR3aa: CASSFSWRDQQGTGELFF; CDR3nt: TGTGCCAGCAGTTTTTCTTGGCGGGACCAGCAGGGCACCGGGGAGCTGTTTTTT
d_gene: NA; v_gene: TRBV9; j_gene: TRBJ2-1; abundance: many; CDR3aa: CASSPGDGEQFF; CDR3nt: TGTGCCAGCAGCCCAGGGGACGGTGAGCAGTTCTTC
d_gene: NA; v_gene: TRBV7-7; j_gene: TRBJ2-5; abundance: few; CDR3aa: CASSLIAGRAGQETQYF; CDR3nt: TGTGCTAGCAGCTTAATCGCCGGGCGGGCGGGACAAGAGACCCAGTACTTC
d_gene: NA; v_gene: TRBV10-2; j_gene: TRBJ2-2; abundance: many; CDR3aa: CASNPGAGTGELFF; CDR3nt: TGCGCCAGCAACCCGGGAGCGGGCACCGGGGAGCTGTTTTTT
d_gene: TRBD2; v_gene: TRBV10-3; j_gene: TRBJ2-5; abundance: many; CDR3aa: CAISGGTSGSLVGETQYF; CDR3nt: TGTGCCATCAGTGGCGGGACTAGCGGGAGCCTCGTCGGAGAGACCCAGTACTTC
d_gene: NA; v_gene: TRBV4-2; j_gene: TRBJ2-5; abundance: many; CDR3aa: CASSQNPGETQYF; CDR3nt: TGTGCCAGCAGCCAAAATCCCGGAGAGACCCAGTACTTC
d_gene: TRBD1; v_gene: TRBV6-2/TRBV6-3; j_gene: TRBJ1-1; abundance: many; CDR3aa: CASSRPRTGGVDTEAFF; CDR3nt: TGTGCCAGCAGCCGCCCCAGGACAGGCGGCGTTGACACTGAAGCTTTCTTT
d_gene: NA; v_gene: TRBV7-6; j_gene: TRBJ2-5; abundance: many; CDR3aa: CASSLAPQETQYF; CDR3nt: TGTGCCAGCAGCTTAGCGCCCCAAGAGACCCAGTACTTC
d_gene: NA; v_gene: TRBV6-2/TRBV6-3; j_gene: TRBJ2-7; abundance: few; CDR3aa: CAIQTGDISYEQYF; CDR3nt: TGTGCCATCCAGACCGGGGACATCTCCTACGAGCAGTACTTC
d_gene: NA; v_gene: TRBV20-1; j_gene: TRBJ2-7; abundance: many; CDR3aa: CSARDQAQGHYEQYF; CDR3nt: TGCAGTGCTAGAGATCAAGCACAGGGCCACTACGAGCAGTACTTC
d_gene: TRBD2; v_gene: TRBV11-2; j_gene: TRBJ2-1; abundance: many; CDR3aa: CASSRTTSGSYNEQFF; CDR3nt: TGTGCCAGCAGTCGGACGACTAGCGGGAGCTACAATGAGCAGTTCTTC
d_gene: NA; v_gene: TRBV10-3; j_gene: TRBJ2-1; abundance: many; CDR3aa: CAIRDQGREQFF; CDR3nt: TGTGCCATCAGGGACCAGGGGAGAGAGCAGTTCTTC
d_gene: TRBD2; v_gene: TRBV5-1; j_gene: TRBJ2-3; abundance: few; CDR3aa: CASSLEASGSGDTQYF; CDR3nt: TGCGCCAGCAGCTTGGAAGCTAGCGGGAGTGGAGATACGCAGTATTTT
d_gene: NA; v_gene: TRBV24-1; j_gene: TRBJ1-5; abundance: many; CDR3aa: CATSDAGLRKPQHF; CDR3nt: TGTGCCACCAGTGACGCCGGACTGAGGAAGCCCCAGCATTTT
d_gene: NA; v_gene: TRBV7-8; j_gene: TRBJ1-2; abundance: NA; CDR3aa: CASSLESPGIGGYTF; CDR3nt: TGTGCCAGCAGCTTAGAGTCTCCGGGGATAGGTGGCTACACCTTC
d_gene: NA; v_gene: TRBV7-2; j_gene: TRBJ1-5; abundance: many; CDR3aa: CASSLDGNQPQHF; CDR3nt: TGTGCCAGCAGCTTAGACGGAAATCAGCCCCAGCATTTT